Sequencing of this TCR beta chain was carried out in a study of STAT5B mutations in CD4+ large granular lymphocyte leukemia. The wider study: Among healthy controls, a particular HLA allele went with more CDR3 'QG' motifs. Study-level results: TRBV06-family usage was enriched in top patient clones (8/27) versus controls (2/35). Main leukemic clonotypes were patient-specific, but 20% to 25% appeared at low frequency elsewhere.

As concerns this clone: What it binds is not known.

The CDR3 has 15 amino acids. Trimming left V 0 bases short and J 5 bases short, with 14 bases between. Germline V lookup: CDR1 SGHNT, CDR2 YYREEE (reference sequence). Sequencing was at survey level. The protocol was immunoSEQ multiplex PCR, while the TCRdb copy is restricted to in-frame clones and leaves out a portion. Found here are 30,000 to 40,000 clones, almost 85% of them singletons; the top ten hold less than 1.5%. The sequenced sample consisted of CD4+ T cells from blood buffy coats. This TCR derives from a human donor in good health. The chain couples TRBV5-4 to TRBJ1-2; maybe TRBD1 (5 bases). The CDR3 spells CASSLEEGRAYGYTF. The CDR3 DNA sequence: TGTGCCAGCAGCTTGGAGGAGGGACGGGCATATGGCTACACCTTC.